The rows below give T cell receptor beta chains drawn from one sample of a study of beta chain features in type 1 diabetes. Method: immunoSEQ multiplex PCR; TCRdb's copy keeps in-frame clones and lacks some. The repertoire consists of 60,000 or so clones, with around 50% occurring once and the leading ten covering around 2.7%. Specimen: Tregs from blood. The receptors were gathered from a woman between 40 and 50 years old with type 1 diabetes. CDR3s include the opening cysteine and the closing phenylalanine or tryptophan. Each record gives: CDR3 protein, clone size, V gene. Clone size is given for some rows only: seen once, a few or many times, or a class if the clone is expanded.

cdr3_aa: CASSYSGGRGTGELFF
clone_size: few
v_call: TRBV6-5

cdr3_aa: CASSVTGLWGNGELFF
clone_size: .
v_call: TRBV6-1

cdr3_aa: CASRDRNYEQYF
clone_size: .
v_call: TRBV6-6

cdr3_aa: CAWSVEGGQYF
clone_size: .
v_call: TRBV30

cdr3_aa: CASSFGAGLNYGYTF
clone_size: .
v_call: TRBV5-1

cdr3_aa: CASSISGRTDNEQFF
clone_size: few
v_call: TRBV19

cdr3_aa: CASSTRTGRTGNEQFF
clone_size: .
v_call: TRBV19

cdr3_aa: CASSSPGGVGGQPQHF
clone_size: .
v_call: TRBV7-2

cdr3_aa: CASSVGGGSGGSGNTIYF
clone_size: .
v_call: TRBV9

cdr3_aa: CASSMGLAGADF
clone_size: .
v_call: TRBV7-8

cdr3_aa: CASMTGGSTTNYGYTF
clone_size: .
v_call: TRBV28

cdr3_aa: CASSLAGRNTEAFF
clone_size: .
v_call: TRBV7-9

cdr3_aa: CASSLSLGGNQPQHF
clone_size: .
v_call: TRBV6-6

cdr3_aa: CASTGLGGTEAFF
clone_size: .
v_call: TRBV2

cdr3_aa: CASSANGQGEAFF
clone_size: .
v_call: TRBV6-5

cdr3_aa: CASSQERLTGFSYNEQFF
clone_size: few
v_call: TRBV4-1

cdr3_aa: CASSLSRSGGDTQYF
clone_size: .
v_call: TRBV7-2

cdr3_aa: CASSLQQGGSDGYTF
clone_size: few
v_call: TRBV5-1

cdr3_aa: CASLESSITGELFF
clone_size: .
v_call: TRBV28

cdr3_aa: CASSQSPGTVQGYTF
clone_size: .
v_call: TRBV4-2